The next 10 T cell receptor beta chains were all read from a single sample in a study of blood T cells in healthy people across ages. Sample-barcoded 5' priming and a J-beta primer mix drove a second PCR of about 7 to 12 cycles. Via MiXCR, TCRdb re-called the 5' RACE reads, giving one row per CDR3 protein. The table lists some 1.7 million distinct CDR3 sequences, about 30% of them singletons. The sequenced sample consisted of blood. The receptor set was obtained from a woman aged 25 to 39 in good health.

The J gene is TRBJ1-6, the V gene TRBV19; TRBD1 agrees at 9 bases. The CDR3 extends over 16 amino acids. Losses at the gene ends were 5 bases for V and 5 bases for J; bases not matched to a gene: 7. CDR1 LNHDA and CDR2 SQIVND come from the germline V gene (reference sequence). CDR3 region: CASSSLGQGNNSPLHF. CDR3 DNA: TGTGCCAGTAGTTCACTTGGACAGGGGAATAATTCACCCCTCCACTTT.

The V and J genes are TRBV9 and TRBJ2-3, with D perhaps matching TRBD1 or TRBD2 (5 bases each). Looked up from germline, CDR1 is SGDLS and CDR2 is YYNGEE. The CDR3 spans 16 residues. V shed 4 bases and J shed 3 bases, with 18 bases lying between them. CDR3 DNA sequence: TGTGCCAGCAGCCAAATTCGAGGGGCTCTGACAGATACGCAGTATTTT. Translating gives CASSQIRGALTDTQYF.

The chain uses TRBV20-1 and TRBJ2-1; D gene unclear. Trimming pared 5 bases from V and 0 bases from J, leaving 11 bases between. CDR3 length equals 14 residues. Germline V gives CDR1 DFQATT, CDR2 SNEGSKA (reference sequence). The CDR3 region is CSAFKPSSYNEQFF. The CDR3 DNA reads as TGCAGTGCTTTCAAGCCGAGCTCCTACAATGAGCAGTTCTTC.

This clonotype has only a few counts. This chain connects TRBV4-1 to TRBJ1-5; D gene uncertain. Trimming cost V 0 bases and J 0 bases, with 9 bases left between them. Germline V gene lookup returns CDR1 MGHRA and CDR2 YSYEKL. CDR3 length equals 16 residues. The CDR3 here is CASSQDWTYSNQPQHF. CDR3 coding DNA: TGCGCCAGCAGCCAAGATTGGACCTATAGCAATCAGCCCCAGCATTTT.

The table lists this clonotype with a count of one. The chain couples TRBV29-1 to TRBJ1-1; 10 bases are a match to TRBD1. The V gene end was trimmed by 7 bases and the J gene end by 7 bases; junction bases not matched to a gene: 18. Germline V gene sequence: CDR1 SQVTM, CDR2 ANQGSEA. This CDR3 has 16 residues. In nucleotides, the CDR3 is TGCAGCGCACCTCGACAGGGGGCGAATGACAAGGATGAAGCTTTCTTT. Translated: CSAPRQGANDKDEAFF.

The genes are TRBV28 and TRBJ2-3; TRBD1 or TRBD2 may be the D gene (6 bases each). The CDR3 is 13 amino acids. The V end was cut by 7 bases, the J end by 5 bases, with 13 bases between. Per the germline V gene, CDR1 is MDHEN and CDR2 is SYDVKM. The chain's CDR3 is CASKGGGKDTQYF. Here the CDR3 DNA reads TGTGCCAGCAAGGGGGGTGGGAAAGATACGCAGTATTTT. The full variable domain, rest sourced from reference TRBV28 and TRBJ2-3, is DVKVTQSSRYLVKRTGEKVFLECVQDMDHENMFWYRQDPGLGLRLIYFSYDVKMKEKGDIPEGYSVSREKKERFSLILESASTNQTSMYLCASKGGGKDTQYFGPGTRLTVL.

This chain joins TRBV20-1 and TRBJ2-3; unclear D gene. The CDR3 has 11 residues. Looked up from germline, CDR1 is DFQATT and CDR2 is SNEGSKA (reference sequence). V gave up 6 bases and J gave up 7 bases, with 11 bases separating them. In DNA form, the CDR3 reads TGCAGTGCCCCTCGTGAAAATACGCAGTATTTT. Translated, it gives CSAPRENTQYF.

Notes on this clonotype: At one of its ends the junction is not consistent with the germline gene, which may arise from a read error. V and J are TRBV5-1 and TRBJ2-5; D unresolved. The J call is doubtful: the DNA matches TRBJ2-7 better. CDR1 SGHRS and CDR2 YFSETQ come from the germline V gene. The CDR3 is made up of 14 amino acids. The CDR3 loop is CTSSHGKGLNEQYF. In DNA form, the CDR3 reads TGCACCAGCAGCCATGGTAAAGGTCTGAACGAGCAGTACTTC.

The V call is TRBV20-1, the J call TRBJ2-2; 7 nucleotides align to TRBD1. This CDR3 region has 14 residues. Germline CDR1 DFQATT, CDR2 SNEGSKA (reference sequence). With 0 bases clipped from V and 7 bases from J, the junction kept 5 bases outside the gene matches. CDR3 sequence reads: CSARDQGEVGELFF. DNA of the CDR3: TGCAGTGCTAGAGATCAGGGGGAAGTCGGGGAGCTGTTTTTT.

This clonotype has only a few counts. This chain links TRBV4-3 with TRBJ1-1, with D possibly matching TRBD1 (6 bases). The germline gives CDR1 LGHNA, CDR2 YSLEER. There are 16 residues in the CDR3. The V gene lost 4 bases and the J gene lost 3 bases, with 18 bases spanning the gap. Written as DNA, the CDR3 is TGCGCCAGCAGCCCCCGGGCGAGGACAGAGGACACTGAAGCTTTCTTT. Amino acids: CASSPRARTEDTEAFF.